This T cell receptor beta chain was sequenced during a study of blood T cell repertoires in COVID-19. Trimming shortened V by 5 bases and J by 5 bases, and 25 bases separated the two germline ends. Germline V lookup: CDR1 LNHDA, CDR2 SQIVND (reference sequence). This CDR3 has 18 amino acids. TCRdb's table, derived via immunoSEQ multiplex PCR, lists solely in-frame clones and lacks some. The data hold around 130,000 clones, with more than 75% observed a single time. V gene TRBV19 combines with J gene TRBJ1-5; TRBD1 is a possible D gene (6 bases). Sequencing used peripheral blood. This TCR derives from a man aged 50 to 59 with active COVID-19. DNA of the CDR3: TGTGCCAGTAGTCCCAAGGACAGATACCCACAGTTGGATCAGCCCCAGCATTTT. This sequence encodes CASSPKDRYPQLDQPQHF.